Presented here are 32 T cell receptor beta chains from one specimen sequenced in a study of OX40 agonist ivuxolimab in advanced cancers. The repertoire was sequenced with immunoSEQ multiplex PCR; TCRdb's copy has only in-frame clones and lacks some. The sample comprises almost 65,000 clones, around 83% of which are singletons, and approximately 0.75% rests with the top ten. Sequencing was performed on CD4+ or CD8+ T cells sorted from blood, taken in a trial of the OX40 agonist ivuxolimab. The receptors derive from an adult with an advanced solid tumor such as melanoma, head and neck, liver or kidney cancer.

This clone was observed a single time. The gene calls are TRBV5-1 and TRBJ1-1; 8 nucleotides match TRBD1. The trim removed 4 bases at V and 1 base at J, leaving 6 bases unmatched. The CDR3 runs 15 residues. Germline V gene sequence: CDR1 SGHRS, CDR2 YFSETQ. The CDR3 sequence: CASSDQGAGNTEAFF. The DNA of the CDR3 is TGCGCCAGCAGCGACCAGGGGGCGGGGAACACTGAAGCTTTCTTT.

The chain combines TRBV29-1 with TRBJ1-1; TRBD1 aligns across 10 bases. This CDR3 is built from 14 residues. Germline V gene lookup returns CDR1 SQVTM and CDR2 ANQGSEA. Germline trimming cut 4 bases from V and 4 bases from J; bases unmatched to any gene: 6. The CDR3 protein is CSVVGGQGFTEAFF. The CDR3 region has the DNA TGCAGCGTTGTCGGGGGACAGGGGTTCACTGAAGCTTTCTTT.

This chain connects TRBV5-8 to TRBJ1-2; D is perhaps TRBD1 (5 bases). The CDR3 extends over 15 amino acids. The V gene's germline CDR1 is SGHTS and CDR2 YDEGEE. V lost 3 bases, J lost 8 bases, and 20 bases lay in between. For the CDR3, the DNA is TGTGCCAGCAGCTCCGACGGACACCGTGCGGGAGGCTACACCTTC. Amino acid sequence: CASSSDGHRAGGYTF.

This clone occurred once. The chain carries TRBV29-1 and TRBJ1-3; no firm D call. The V end was cut by 1 base, the J end by 4 bases, with 5 bases between. In germline, CDR1 is SQVTM, CDR2 ANQGSEA. This CDR3 region has 12 residues. The CDR3 DNA follows: TGCAGCGTTGAAGGGACCGGAAACACCATATATTTT. The encoded protein is CSVEGTGNTIYF.

The chain carries TRBV6-1 and TRBJ1-5, with unresolved D. This CDR3 spans 13 amino acids. In germline, CDR1 is MNHNS, CDR2 SASEGT. V was pared by 6 bases and J by 4 bases, with 10 bases between. The CDR3 sequence: CASRYEPNQPQHF. DNA for the CDR3: TGTGCCAGCAGGTACGAACCAAATCAGCCCCAGCATTTT.

This chain connects TRBV7-6 to TRBJ2-1; D remains ambiguous. The CDR3 contains 13 residues. The V gene's germline CDR1 is SGHVS and CDR2 FNYEAQ. The V gene lost 3 bases and the J gene lost 2 bases, with 5 bases spanning the gap. The CDR3 DNA is TGTGCCAGCAGCTTGAGAGCCTACAATGAGCAGTTCTTC. It specifies CASSLRAYNEQFF.

This chain joins TRBV19 and TRBJ2-1; D not certain. This CDR3 contains 14 residues. Trimming removed 7 bases from V and 0 bases from J, with 10 bases in between. The germline V gene encodes CDR1 LNHDA and CDR2 SQIVND (reference sequence). CDR3 DNA sequence: TGTGCCAGTAAGCTGAAGAGCTCCTACAATGAGCAGTTCTTC. Its protein is CASKLKSSYNEQFF.

The chain couples TRBV28 to TRBJ1-5; the D gene is possibly TRBD1 (6 bases). Trimming shortened V by 5 bases and J by 6 bases, and 8 bases separated the two germline ends. Germline values: CDR1 MDHEN, CDR2 SYDVKM. CDR3 size: 12 residues. CDR3 protein: CASSEGGQPQHF. CDR3 in DNA: TGTGCCAGCAGTGAAGGGGGTCAGCCCCAGCATTTT.

V usage is TRBV6-5 and J usage is TRBJ2-1; 9 bases fit TRBD2. V shed 2 bases, J shed 9 bases, and the junction held 8 bases outside the gene matches. This CDR3 has 15 residues. Germline CDR1 and CDR2: MNHEY and SVGAGI. Here the CDR3 DNA reads TGTGCCAGCAGTTACAAGGCGGGAGGGCCGGTTGAGCAGTTCTTC. This sequence encodes CASSYKAGGPVEQFF.

The V gene is TRBV7-9, the J gene TRBJ2-5, with D perhaps being TRBD1 or TRBD2 (5 bases each). The CDR3 runs 15 residues. Germline V gene data show CDR1 as SEHNR and CDR2 as FQNEAQ (reference sequence). V was trimmed by 2 bases and J by 1 base, leaving 11 bases between them. The CDR3 bases are TGTGCCAGCAGCTTACAGGGTGGGGGCCAAGAGACCCAGTACTTC. Its translation: CASSLQGGGQETQYF.

J is TRBJ2-7 and V is TRBV6-1; D gene uncertain. The ends were cut back, 3 bases at V and 9 bases at J, with 18 bases in the middle. The CDR3 has 14 amino acids. CDR1 is MNHNS and CDR2 is SASEGT in the germline V gene. The CDR3 bases are TGTGCCAGCAGTGATCCTCTAGGTGCTCGAAGGCAGTACTTC. Amino acid sequence: CASSDPLGARRQYF.

The chain has TRBV9 and TRBJ2-3; TRBD2 agrees at 13 bases. The CDR3 runs to 18 residues. The J segment lost 1 base and the V segment lost 4 bases, leaving 9 bases of the junction unmatched. Germline CDR1 is SGDLS and CDR2 is YYNGEE. CDR3 region: CASSTLAGGPWGTDTQYF. CDR3 coding DNA: TGTGCCAGCAGCACACTAGCGGGAGGGCCTTGGGGCACAGATACGCAGTATTTT.

J is TRBJ2-3 and V is TRBV27; D tentatively reads TRBD1 or TRBD2 (6 bases each). Germline V gives CDR1 MNHEY, CDR2 SMNVEV (reference sequence). V shed 3 bases and J shed 9 bases, with 10 bases lying between them. This CDR3 has 12 amino acids. CDR3 coding DNA: TGTGCCAGCAGTTTGAAAGGGGGGACGCAGTATTTT. Amino acids: CASSLKGGTQYF.

The rearrangement uses TRBV5-1 and TRBJ2-7; no reliable D call. Germline V gene lookup returns CDR1 SGHRS and CDR2 YFSETQ. This CDR3 is built from 13 residues. Trimming removed 1 base from V and 3 bases from J, with 8 bases in between. The CDR3 here is CASSLSWGYEQYF. The CDR3 nucleotides read TGCGCCAGCAGCTTGTCGTGGGGCTACGAGCAGTACTTC. Using reference TRBV5-1 and TRBJ2-7 for the parts outside the CDR3, the full variable domain is KAGVTQTPRYLIKTRGQQVTLSCSPISGHRSVSWYQQTPGQGLQFLFEYFSETQRNKGNFPGRFSGRQFSNSRSEMNVSTLELGDSALYLCASSLSWGYEQYFGPGTRLTVT.

The chain carries TRBV28 and TRBJ1-1; D might be TRBD1 (6 bases). V lost 3 bases and J lost 3, with 8 bases in between. This CDR3 is built from 13 residues. The germline CDR1 and CDR2 sequences are MDHEN and SYDVKM. CDR3 in DNA: TGTGCCAGCAGTTTGGGGGCGTACACTGAAGCTTTCTTT. It is translated as CASSLGAYTEAFF.

The chain recombines TRBV15 with TRBJ1-2; D possibly corresponds to TRBD1 (5 bases). Germline V CDR1 and CDR2: LNHNV, YYDKDF (reference sequence). This CDR3 is built from 15 residues. V was cut by 8 bases and J by 0 bases, with 16 bases left in between. The CDR3 DNA reads as TGTGCCACCCAAGCGGGGGGGGGAGCTAACTATGGCTACACCTTC. It is translated as CATQAGGGANYGYTF.

This clone is a singleton in its sample. In the same sample, other DNA sequences code for this CDR3. The chain joins TRBV30 to TRBJ2-5; the D is unclear. In germline, CDR1 is GTSNPN, CDR2 SVGIG (reference sequence). V lost 2 bases to trimming and J lost 5 bases, with 6 bases between them. The CDR3 is 11 residues long. CDR3 protein: CAWSTKETQYF. The DNA of the CDR3 is TGTGCCTGGAGTACTAAGGAGACCCAGTACTTC. The variable domain in full, with the rest retrieved from reference TRBV30 and TRBJ2-5, is SQTIHQWPATLVQPVGSPLSLECTVEGTSNPNLYWYRQAAGRGLQLLFYSVGIGQISSEVPQNLSASRPQDRQFILSSKKLLLSDSGFYLCAWSTKETQYFGPGTRLLVL.

The J gene is TRBJ2-3, the V gene TRBV7-2; 7 nucleotides agree with TRBD2. The CDR3 is 16 residues long. Trimming took 0 bases from V and 7 from J; bases not matched to a gene: 10. Looked up from germline, CDR1 is SGHTA and CDR2 is FQGNSA. The CDR3 sequence is CASSLASAGERYTQYF. CDR3 coding DNA: TGTGCCAGCAGCTTAGCGAGCGCGGGAGAACGGTATACGCAGTATTTT.

The chain combines TRBV18 with TRBJ1-4; 12 bases match TRBD1. V was clipped by 3 bases and J by 8 bases; unmatched bases: 4. The CDR3 sequence is 15 residues long. Germline V gene sequence: CDR1 KGHSH, CDR2 LQKENI. The CDR3 loop reads CASSPGTGGVEKLFF. The CDR3 DNA sequence: TGTGCCAGCTCACCGGGGACAGGGGGCGTGGAAAAACTGTTTTTT.

The CDR3, as DNA: TGTGCCAGCAGCTTACGGGACGGCACAGATACGCAGTATTTT. Protein sequence: CASSLRDGTDTQYF. The gene calls are TRBV7-2 and TRBJ2-3; perhaps D is TRBD1 or TRBD2 (5 bases each). Trimming took off 2 bases at V and 1 base at J, with 7 bases between the two ends. Per germline, CDR1 SGHTA and CDR2 FQGNSA. The CDR3 contains 14 residues.

V and J are TRBV2 and TRBJ2-5, with D uncertain. The V gene lost 6 bases and the J gene lost 3 bases, with 11 bases spanning the gap. The germline gives CDR1 SNHLY, CDR2 FYNNEI. CDR3 length: 13 residues. The CDR3 protein is CASRPDGKETQYF. The CDR3 DNA is TGTGCCAGCAGACCGGACGGAAAAGAGACCCAGTACTTC.

The rearrangement joins TRBV10-1 to TRBJ2-7; TRBD1 matches at 9 bases. Germline CDR1 and CDR2: WNHNN and SYGVQD (reference sequence). V shed 0 bases and J 9 bases; nucleotides not matched to a gene: 3. The CDR3 length is 13 residues. CDR3 nucleotides: TGCGCCAGCAGTGAGTCGTTGACAGGGGGGCAGTACTTC. Residues: CASSESLTGGQYF.

This rearrangement joins TRBV5-5 to TRBJ2-7; D is possibly TRBD1 or TRBD2 (5 bases each). This CDR3 is 15 amino acids long. CDR1 and CDR2 (germline): SGHKS, YYEKEE (reference sequence). V was clipped by 5 bases and J by 3 bases, with 18 bases between them. The chain's CDR3 is CASSPQGWGNYEQYF. Here the CDR3 DNA reads TGTGCCAGCAGTCCCCAGGGCTGGGGGAACTACGAGCAGTACTTC. Combining the CDR3 with reference TRBV5-5 and TRBJ2-7 gives the whole variable domain DAGVTQSPTHLIKTRGQQVTLRCSPISGHKSVSWYQQVLGQGPQFIFQYYEKEERGRGNFPDRFSARQFPNYSSELNVNALLLGDSALYLCASSPQGWGNYEQYFGPGTRLTVT.

The rearrangement joins TRBV18 to TRBJ1-6, with a possible D match to TRBD1 (6 bases). Germline CDR1 is KGHSH and CDR2 is LQKENI. V was shortened by 0 bases and J by 6 bases, with 12 bases between the two germline ends. The CDR3 loop spans 16 amino acids. CDR3 DNA: TGTGCCAGCTCACCACCGGGGGGCGTGAGTAATTCACCCCTCCACTTT. Amino acid sequence: CASSPPGGVSNSPLHF.

The rearrangement uses TRBV11-3 and TRBJ2-7; no definite D call. The germline gives CDR1 SGHNT, CDR2 YENEEA. The V gene lost 5 bases and the J gene lost 0 bases, with 11 bases spanning the gap. The CDR3 contains 14 residues. This chain's CDR3 is CASSPSGLSYEQYF. The CDR3 DNA follows: TGTGCCAGCAGCCCATCAGGCCTCTCCTACGAGCAGTACTTC.

This rearrangement joins TRBV7-9 to TRBJ2-1, with 9 bases that match TRBD2. Looked up from germline, CDR1 is SEHNR and CDR2 is FQNEAQ (reference sequence). This CDR3 comprises 15 residues. Losses at the gene ends were 2 bases for V and 4 bases for J; bases not matched to a gene: 3. CDR3: CASSLRAGGYNEQFF. DNA of the CDR3: TGTGCCAGCAGCTTACGAGCGGGAGGATACAATGAGCAGTTCTTC.

The chain couples TRBV29-1 to TRBJ1-1; 7 bases map to TRBD1. The CDR3 has 13 amino acids. Trimming took 7 bases from V and 3 from J; bases not matched to a gene: 8. In germline, CDR1 is SQVTM, CDR2 ANQGSEA. In nucleotides, the CDR3 is TGCAGCGCCAGACAGGGTCTGGACACTGAAGCTTTCTTT. Encoded protein: CSARQGLDTEAFF.

The chain is built from TRBV6-1 and TRBJ2-7; D is unclear. CDR1 is MNHNS, CDR2 SASEGT, per germline. V lost 7 bases and J 1 base, leaving 17 bases between the germline ends. The CDR3 consists of 15 residues. The CDR3 protein is CASTSSVAISYEQYF. The CDR3 region has the DNA TGTGCCAGCACTTCGTCAGTTGCTATTTCCTACGAGCAGTACTTC.

V and J are TRBV5-1 and TRBJ2-1; no definite D call. Germline V lookup: CDR1 SGHRS, CDR2 YFSETQ. The CDR3 is made up of 12 amino acids. V lost 3 bases, J lost 8 bases, and 9 bases lay in between. CDR3: CASSSGVDEQFF. The CDR3 DNA follows: TGCGCCAGCAGCTCGGGTGTCGATGAGCAGTTCTTC.

The chain carries TRBV19 and TRBJ2-1, with 8 nucleotides matching TRBD1. J was trimmed by 6 bases and V by 3 bases; bases with no gene match: 7. Looked up from germline, CDR1 is LNHDA and CDR2 is SQIVND (reference sequence). The CDR3 contains 15 residues. The CDR3 loop is CASSMGRGRANEQFF. CDR3 DNA sequence: TGTGCCAGTAGTATGGGCAGGGGGCGCGCCAATGAGCAGTTCTTC.

The chain combines TRBV5-3 with TRBJ1-2; D call uncertain. TRBV5-3 counts as an open reading frame of uncertain function. This CDR3 region has 13 residues. Trimming shortened V by 4 bases and J by 6 bases, and 13 bases separated the two germline ends. This CDR3 is CARSNRFGDGYTF. The CDR3 bases are TGTGCCAGAAGCAACAGATTCGGGGATGGCTACACCTTC.

The gene calls are TRBV5-8 and TRBJ2-5; D perhaps matches TRBD2 (6 bases). TRBJ2-7 explains the end of the DNA better; the J call may be wrong. The CDR3 covers 14 residues. Germline V gene data show CDR1 as SGHTS and CDR2 as YDEGEE. The chain's CDR3 is CASSLGGDSYEQYF. The CDR3 DNA sequence: TGTGCCAGCAGCTTGGGGGGGGACTCCTACGAGCAGTACTTC.